The rows below give T cell receptor beta chains drawn from one sample of a study of patients and donors after allogeneic stem cell transplantation. One entry per CDR3 protein, called by TCRdb with MiXCR from the RT-PCR reads. The sample lists about a million distinct CDR3 sequences; 18% were seen once. Sequenced: blood, either unsorted or a sorted T cell fraction (not recorded which). These receptors all stem from a human donor who was either an allogeneic HSCT recipient or a stem cell or donor lymphocyte infusion donor (not recorded which). It is not recorded whose cells these are; they may come from a transplant donor. CDR3s leave out the opening cysteine and the closing phenylalanine or tryptophan. Each record gives: V gene, J gene, CDR3 protein.

V: TRBV6-1
J: TRBJ1-5
CDR3: ASSVTENQPQH

V: TRBV10-3
J: TRBJ2-1
CDR3: AIRRTTGGLNEQF

V: TRBV9
J: TRBJ2-3
CDR3: ASSKSGLAGTDTQY

V: TRBV12-3/TRBV12-4
J: TRBJ2-7
CDR3: ASSPIGHEQY

V: TRBV7-9
J: TRBJ2-2
CDR3: ASSLALTSGSTGELF

V: TRBV7-9
J: TRBJ2-5
CDR3: ASRGTSGRGFETQY

V: TRBV20-1
J: TRBJ2-7
CDR3: SAPRGLEAREQY

V: TRBV6-1
J: TRBJ2-3
CDR3: ASTNSGGTDTQY

V: TRBV5-1
J: TRBJ2-2
CDR3: ASSLQGHTGELF

V: TRBV10-3
J: TRBJ1-2
CDR3: AISETVNRYGGYT

V: TRBV20-1
J: TRBJ2-3
CDR3: SARTGRTSSTDTQY

V: TRBV9
J: TRBJ1-3
CDR3: ASSIRHSGNTIY

V: TRBV20-1
J: TRBJ2-3
CDR3: SAIRGNSTDTQY

V: TRBV5-1
J: TRBJ2-5
CDR3: ASSLTVSAGETQY

V: TRBV27
J: TRBJ2-7
CDR3: ASSLGGVPAYEQY

V: TRBV3-1
J: TRBJ2-2
CDR3: ASSQAFSGQKRTGELF

V: TRBV2
J: TRBJ2-7
CDR3: ASRVVRSYEQY

V: TRBV9
J: TRBJ2-7
CDR3: ASSPSGGASPYEQY